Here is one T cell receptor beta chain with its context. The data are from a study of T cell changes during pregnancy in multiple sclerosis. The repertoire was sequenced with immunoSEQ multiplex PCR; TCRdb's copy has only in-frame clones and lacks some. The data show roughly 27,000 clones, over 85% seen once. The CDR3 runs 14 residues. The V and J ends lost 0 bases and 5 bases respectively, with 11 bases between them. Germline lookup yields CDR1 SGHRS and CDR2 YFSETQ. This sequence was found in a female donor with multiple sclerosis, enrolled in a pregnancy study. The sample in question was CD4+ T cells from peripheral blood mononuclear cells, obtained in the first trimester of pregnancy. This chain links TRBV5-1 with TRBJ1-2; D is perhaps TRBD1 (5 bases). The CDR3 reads CASSLDSGAYGYTF. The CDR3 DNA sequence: TGCGCCAGCAGCTTGGACAGCGGGGCATATGGCTACACCTTC.